This TCR beta chain was recovered during a study of PD-1 blockade in classical Hodgkin lymphoma. The germline gives CDR1 LNHNV, CDR2 YYDKDF (reference sequence). The CDR3 has 11 residues. The germline V and J ends were trimmed by 4 bases and 8 bases, with 8 bases remaining between them. Study results and limitations: CD4+ TCR diversity climbed significantly by C4D1, unlike CD8+ TCR diversity. When nivolumab was started under 1 year after ASCT, patients were excluded.

After autologous stem cell transplantation all patients relapsed, and prior brentuximab vedotin exposure differed between cohorts. CD4+ T cells were purified from thawed PBMCs by magnetic negative selection. Clones were sequenced by immunoSEQ multiplex PCR, and TCRdb holds only the in-frame ones, with some missing. The sample has 30,000 to 35,000 clones, 90% seen once. Concerning this clone: Its antigen is as yet unknown.

The gene calls are TRBV15 and TRBJ1-2; the D gene is possibly TRBD1 (5 bases). The clonotype comes from a human donor with classical Hodgkin lymphoma. Source: CD4+ T cells from blood, taken at baseline. The CDR3 bases are TGTGCCACCAGCACTTACAGGGGCTACACCTTC. Protein: CATSTYRGYTF.